A single sample gave rise to the 22 T cell receptor beta chains below, sequenced in a study of T cells in Graves' hyperthyroidism and ophthalmopathy. RNA transcripts yielded amplified TCR beta CDR3 regions. The study used the HTBI primer set for a first-round RT-PCR of the TCR CDR3. TCRdb processed the multiplex PCR reads anew with MiXCR; each CDR3 protein has one entry. The table includes about 720,000 distinct CDR3 sequences, over 15% detected once. Sequences were obtained from blood. The origin of the receptors is a woman aged 50 to 60 with Graves' hyperthyroidism that later progressed to Graves' ophthalmopathy.

A word on this clonotype: This sequence may be a read error, since a much larger clone differs from it by one base. This CDR3 fails to terminate in the conserved phenylalanine or tryptophan, so it likely reflects a read error. The chain carries TRBV27 and TRBJ1-1; D is undetermined. The germline V gene encodes CDR1 MNHEY and CDR2 SMNVEV (reference sequence). The CDR3 sequence is 11 residues long. V was shortened by 7 bases and J by 8 bases, with 11 bases between the two germline ends. In DNA form, the CDR3 reads TGTGCCAGCATGTTTGGCAGAGAAGCTTTCCTT. The encoded protein is CASMFGREAFL.

J is TRBJ1-2 and V is TRBV6-6; D is unresolved. Germline V lookup: CDR1 MNHNY, CDR2 SVGAGI (reference sequence). There are 13 residues in the CDR3. V lost 0 bases, J lost 6 bases, and 8 bases lay in between. This chain's CDR3 is CASSYSPDDGYTF. DNA for the CDR3: TGTGCCAGCAGTTACTCGCCGGACGATGGCTACACCTTC.

This clonotype was detected only a few times. The chain links TRBV19 to TRBJ2-4, with a tentative D call TRBD1 (5 bases). Germline CDR1 and CDR2: LNHDA and SQIVND (reference sequence). The CDR3 is 16 amino acids. V lost 6 bases, J lost 6 bases, and 21 bases lay in between. CDR3 DNA sequence: TGTGCCAGTAGCGAACCCAGGGAAGGGTCCGGAAACATTCAGTACTTC. This translates into CASSEPREGSGNIQYF.

This clonotype was observed at least ten times. V gene TRBV7-2 combines with J gene TRBJ2-2; possible D gene TRBD2, 5 bases. The CDR3 is 16 amino acids. CDR1 and CDR2 (germline): SGHTA, FQGNSA. V shed 2 bases and J shed 5 bases, with 15 bases lying between them. CDR3 loop: CASSLLRSRGTGELFF. CDR3 nucleotide sequence: TGTGCCAGCAGCTTACTTCGGAGCCGAGGGACCGGGGAGCTGTTTTTT.

The rearrangement links TRBV25-1 to TRBJ2-3, with TRBD1 as a possible D gene (5 bases). CDR3 length: 14 amino acids. The germline CDR1 and CDR2 sequences are MGHDK and SYGVNS. The V end lost 5 bases, the J end lost 2 bases, and 11 bases lay between the germline ends. The chain's CDR3 is CASSPDTLTDTQYF. The CDR3 DNA follows: TGTGCCAGCAGTCCGGACACACTCACAGATACGCAGTATTTT.

This chain links TRBV11-2 with TRBJ2-7; D unresolved. V gave up 3 bases and J gave up 3 bases, with 21 bases separating them. The CDR3 is made up of 17 amino acids. Germline V CDR1 and CDR2: SGHAT, FQNNGV. The DNA for the CDR3 is TGTGCCAGCAGCTTCACCCACCAGACTGTCAACCTCTACGAGCAGTACTTC. Translating gives CASSFTHQTVNLYEQYF.

Ten or more counts support this clonotype. The chain couples TRBV2 to TRBJ1-6; D is possibly TRBD1 (6 bases). Deletions cut 10 bases from V and 9 bases from J, with 22 bases between. Germline CDR1 and CDR2: SNHLY and FYNNEI. The CDR3 is 15 residues long. The CDR3 sequence: CATTLRSGVSSPLHF. The CDR3 DNA reads TGTGCCACCACGCTCCGGTCAGGGGTCAGTTCACCCCTCCACTTT.

The V and J genes are TRBV10-3 and TRBJ1-5; D is undetermined. The CDR3 extends over 14 amino acids. V lost 6 bases and J 0 bases, leaving 9 bases between the germline ends. The germline gives CDR1 ENHRY, CDR2 SYGVKD. The CDR3 DNA sequence: TGTGCCATCAGGGCAATAGGTAGCAATCAGCCCCAGCATTTT. It yields the protein CAIRAIGSNQPQHF.

This clonotype was observed at least ten times. The gene calls are TRBV3-1 and TRBJ2-3; tentatively, D is TRBD1 (6 bases). The CDR3 extends over 14 amino acids. V was clipped by 1 base and J by 1 base, with 6 bases between them. Germline lookup yields CDR1 LGHDT and CDR2 YNNKEL (reference sequence). As DNA, the CDR3 is TGTGCCAGCAGCCAAGGGACAGGCACAGATACGCAGTATTTT. It encodes CASSQGTGTDTQYF.

This clonotype showed up many times. The V gene is TRBV18, the J gene TRBJ2-7; the D gene is possibly TRBD2 (7 bases). The V end lost 3 bases, the J end lost 1 base, and 13 bases lay between the germline ends. The CDR3 covers 15 residues. Germline V CDR1 and CDR2: KGHSH, LQKENI. CDR3 coding DNA: TGTGCCAGCTCACCCGGCGGGGGCTCTTCCTACGAGCAGTACTTC. Encoded protein: CASSPGGGSSYEQYF.

This clonotype was found many times. The chain links TRBV2 to TRBJ2-7; a possible D gene is TRBD2 (6 bases). Trimming left V 3 bases short and J 1 base short, with 13 bases between. Germline V CDR1 and CDR2: SNHLY, FYNNEI. CDR3 size: 15 residues. CDR3: CASSEWGGPSYEQYF. CDR3 DNA: TGTGCCAGCAGTGAGTGGGGAGGCCCGTCCTACGAGCAGTACTTC. Complete variable domain (other parts from reference TRBV2 and TRBJ2-7): EPEVTQTPSHQVTQMGQEVILRCVPISNHLYFYWYRQILGQKVEFLVSFYNNEISEKSEIFDDQFSVERPDGSNFTLKIRSTKLEDSAMYFCASSEWGGPSYEQYFGPGTRLTVT.

This clonotype has ten or more counts. The chain is built from TRBV10-3 and TRBJ2-1; 8 bases are a match to TRBD1. This CDR3 has 20 amino acids. CDR1 and CDR2 from the germline V gene are ENHRY and SYGVKD. Trimming removed 0 bases from V and 8 bases from J; junction bases left unmatched: 21. CDR3 residues: CAISESISPTTGQAIDEQFF. CDR3 bases: TGTGCCATCAGTGAGTCGATCTCTCCGACGACGGGACAGGCCATCGATGAGCAGTTCTTC.

This clonotype occurred a few times. The chain recombines TRBV29-1 with TRBJ2-2; 7 bases are a match to TRBD1. With 5 bases clipped from V and 2 bases from J, the junction kept 11 bases outside the gene matches. The CDR3 totals 16 residues. From germline, CDR1 is SQVTM and CDR2 ANQGSEA. This CDR3 is CSVSFPGTANTGELFF. The CDR3, as DNA: TGCAGCGTTTCTTTCCCCGGGACAGCCAACACCGGGGAGCTGTTTTTT.

This clonotype came up many times. The chain has TRBV30 and TRBJ1-4, with a tentative D call TRBD1 (6 bases). The CDR3 has 14 amino acids. The germline CDR1 and CDR2 sequences are GTSNPN and SVGIG (reference sequence). Trimming removed 3 bases at V and 0 bases at J, with 8 bases between. The CDR3 nucleotides are TGTGCCTGGAGGGCAGGGGCAACTAATGAAAAACTGTTTTTT. It is translated as CAWRAGATNEKLFF.

The V and J genes are TRBV5-6 and TRBJ2-7; D remains ambiguous. Per germline, CDR1 SGHDT and CDR2 YYEEEE. V was pared by 0 bases and J by 0 bases, with 13 bases between. This CDR3 has 16 amino acids. CDR3 region: CASSLDRQPSSYEQYF. The CDR3 DNA follows: TGTGCCAGCAGCTTGGATCGTCAGCCCAGCTCCTACGAGCAGTACTTC. The variable domain in full, with the rest retrieved from reference TRBV5-6 and TRBJ2-7, is DAGVTQSPTHLIKTRGQQVTLRCSPKSGHDTVSWYQQALGQGPQFIFQYYEEEERQRGNFPDRFSGHQFPNYSSELNVNALLLGDSALYLCASSLDRQPSSYEQYFGPGTRLTVT.

This clonotype was seen more than once but under ten times. V and J are TRBV5-4 and TRBJ1-1, with D possibly being TRBD1 (6 bases). CDR1 and CDR2 (germline): SGHNT, YYREEE (reference sequence). Deletions cut 3 bases from V and 5 bases from J, with 17 bases between. The CDR3 runs 15 residues. CDR3 bases: TGTGCCAGCAGCTCGGGGGGGCGGTGGGCAACTGAAGCTTTCTTT. Translation: CASSSGGRWATEAFF.

This clonotype occurred many times. V is TRBV2 and J is TRBJ1-2; no reliable D call. Germline lookup yields CDR1 SNHLY and CDR2 FYNNEI. V was shortened by 6 bases and J by 5 bases, with 13 bases between the two germline ends. This CDR3 is 13 amino acids long. The CDR3 coding sequence is TGTGCCAGCAGAGAGGAGGGAGGGTATGGCTACACCTTC. It codes for CASREEGGYGYTF.

This clonotype was seen a few times. The rearrangement uses TRBV11-2 and TRBJ2-3; 9 bases match TRBD2. Germline V lookup: CDR1 SGHAT, CDR2 FQNNGV. The length of the CDR3 is 16 residues. V was clipped by 5 bases and J by 4 bases; unmatched bases: 10. CDR3 nucleotides: TGTGCCAGCAGCCGCGAGGGGCGGGGGGGCGCAGATACGCAGTATTTT. Amino acids: CASSREGRGGADTQYF.

Concerning this clonotype: At one of its ends the junction is not consistent with the germline gene, which may arise from a read error. V gene TRBV20-1 combines with J gene TRBJ1-6, with a weak D call TRBD1 (6 bases). CDR3 length: 14 residues. Germline V gene sequence: CDR1 DFQATT, CDR2 SNEGSKA (reference sequence). The chain's CDR3 is CSASGVSNNSPLHF. The CDR3 nucleotides read TGCAGTGCTTCAGGGGTCTCCAATAATTCACCCCTCCACTTT.

The rearrangement links TRBV14 to TRBJ2-3, with TRBD1 matching 7 bases. Per the germline V gene, CDR1 is SGHDN and CDR2 is FVKESK. V was clipped by 6 bases and J by 3 bases; unmatched bases: 12. The CDR3 spans 16 residues. The CDR3 DNA follows: TGTGCCAGCAGTCCACAGGGGACCCCTTGGACAGATACGCAGTATTTT. Its translation is CASSPQGTPWTDTQYF.

The gene calls are TRBV4-1 and TRBJ1-3; D unresolved. This CDR3 has 15 residues. V was clipped by 1 base and J by 0 bases, with 7 bases between them. Germline V CDR1 and CDR2: MGHRA, YSYEKL. The CDR3 DNA is TGCGCCAGCAGCCAAGGGGTTAGCTCTGGAAACACCATATATTTT. Translated, it gives CASSQGVSSGNTIYF.

The sample holds many counts of this clonotype. The genes are TRBV2 and TRBJ2-2; 7 nucleotides agree with TRBD2. The trim removed 4 bases at V and 3 bases at J, leaving 5 bases unmatched. CDR3 length: 15 residues. CDR1 is SNHLY, CDR2 FYNNEI, per germline. CDR3 sequence (DNA): TGTGCCAGCAGTGTGGGAGCGGGGCACACCGGGGAGCTGTTTTTT. Amino acid sequence: CASSVGAGHTGELFF.